This is a list of T cell receptor beta chains from one sample in a study of blood T cell repertoires in COVID-19. Profiling relied on immunoSEQ multiplex PCR, and the TCRdb table lists in-frame clones only, not all of them. This table has 200,000 or so clones, about 84% appearing once. The specimen sequenced was PBMCs or T cells enriched from blood (not recorded which). The receptor set was obtained from a man aged 55 to 70 who had recovered from COVID-19. CDR3s include the opening cysteine and the closing phenylalanine or tryptophan.

>TRBV5-1|13|TRBJ2-7
CASRWDRGYEQYF
>TRBV6-5|13|TRBJ1-1
CASSYVRDTEAFF
>TRBV11-3|15|TRBJ1-1
CASSLGLITGSEAFF
>TRBV5-1|16|TRBJ2-3
CASSQTAITSTDTQYF
>TRBV15|16|TRBJ1-2
CATSRDVAQGTYGYTF
>TRBV30|14|TRBJ1-1
CAWTPGTANTEAFF
>TRBV5-6|18|TRBJ2-1
CASSLDRGRGPPYNEQFF
>TRBV19|18|TRBJ1-2
CASSMLGPTGPSLYGYTF
>TRBV29-1|13|TRBJ1-4
CSAARSTNEKLFF
>TRBV18|13|TRBJ1-2
CASSPEGRDGYTF
>TRBV12-5|15|TRBJ1-2
CASGEQGAKDYGYTF
>TRBV6-5|15|TRBJ2-5
CASQRGGVFQETQYF
>TRBV19|13|TRBJ1-1
CASSAGLNTEAFF
>TRBV5-4|13|TRBJ1-2
CASSFGQEGGYTF
>TRBV27|13|TRBJ1-1
CASSLVAATEAFF
>TRBV12-3/TRBV12-4|12|TRBJ1-1
CASSPTELEAFF
>TRBV18|16|TRBJ1-3
CASSLLTGVHGNTIYF
>TRBV7-8|15|TRBJ1-5
CASSPGLRGFQPQHF
>TRBV12-3/TRBV12-4|13|TRBJ1-1
CASSFTVNTEAFF
>TRBV7-3|14|TRBJ1-1
CASSLNLGASEAFF
>TRBV12-3/TRBV12-4|13|TRBJ1-2
CASSRGTGGGYTF
>TRBV19|15|TRBJ1-5
CASTLTGGFVQPQHF
>TRBV3-1/TRBV3-2|16|TRBJ2-5
CASSPSPEGLSETQYF
>TRBV6-5|12|TRBJ2-1
CASSGSGNEQFF
>TRBV5-1|11|TRBJ1-1
CASRGNTEAFF
>TRBV4-1|15|TRBJ1-1
CASSRELILNTEAFF
>TRBV29-1|14|TRBJ1-6
CSVQEDRYNSPLHF
>TRBV3-1/TRBV3-2|12|TRBJ1-1
CASSQDRVEAFF